The next 15 T cell receptor beta chains were all read from a single sample in a study of human T cells and chemical hapten exposure. MiXCR, run by TCRdb on the RACE reads, gives a single entry per CDR3 protein. The sample has 60,000 to 75,000 distinct CDR3 sequences, around 7% seen once. The sample's time point: pre-sensitization, week 0. The treatment denotes: therapeutic diphenylcyclopropenone sensitization with weekly scalp DPC. This material consisted of whole blood, taken in connection with sensitization to the hapten diphenylcyclopropenone (DPC). These receptors were collected from a young woman with alopecia areata. Some clones in this sample may be carry-over from other donors' samples.

Ten or more counts support this clonotype. The chain has TRBV20-1 and TRBJ2-3, with a possible D match to TRBD2 (6 bases). This CDR3 spans 14 amino acids. From germline, CDR1 is DFQATT and CDR2 SNEGSKA (reference sequence). With 6 bases removed from V and 4 bases from J, the gap between germline ends came to 17 bases. The CDR3 nucleotides are TGCAGTGCCCCTCCCCGGGGGAGGTCAGATACGCAGTATTTT. Its protein product is CSAPPRGRSDTQYF.

A word on this clonotype: This may be a read error, as it is one base from a much larger clone. The chain couples TRBV9 to TRBJ2-1; TRBD1 matches 7 bases. The CDR3 loop spans 16 amino acids. Germline V gene lookup returns CDR1 SGDLS and CDR2 YYNGEE. The CDR3 region has the DNA TGTGTCAGCAGCGTAGGTCCCGGGACAGCGTACAATGAGCAGTTCTTC. Its protein is CVSSVGPGTAYNEQFF.

The chain is built from TRBV6-1 and TRBJ1-5; D is perhaps TRBD1 (5 bases). The length of the CDR3 is 15 residues. The V end lost 2 bases, the J end lost 5 bases, and 13 bases lay between the germline ends. CDR1 MNHNS and CDR2 SASEGT come from the germline V gene. The CDR3 reads CASSEWAGFDQPQHF. For the CDR3, the DNA is TGTGCCAGCAGTGAATGGGCAGGGTTCGATCAGCCCCAGCATTTT.

This clonotype was seen many times. This chain links TRBV20-1 with TRBJ1-2; a possible D gene is TRBD1 (6 bases). V was pared by 5 bases and J by 5 bases, with 9 bases between. The CDR3 length is 11 residues. CDR1 and CDR2 (germline): DFQATT, SNEGSKA (reference sequence). This CDR3 reads CSAETGYGYTF. The CDR3 bases are TGCAGTGCTGAGACAGGATATGGCTACACCTTC.

In this sample, this clonotype turned up many times. The rearrangement uses TRBV18 and TRBJ2-3, with no clear D. V lost 3 bases to trimming and J lost 5 bases, with 9 bases between them. CDR1 is KGHSH and CDR2 is LQKENI in the germline V gene. The CDR3 runs 13 residues. The CDR3 DNA is TGTGCCAGCTCACCCCTGGGCCAAGATACGCAGTATTTT. This codes for CASSPLGQDTQYF.

This clonotype was seen only a few times. V gene TRBV5-1 combines with J gene TRBJ1-4; 7 positions match TRBD1. The CDR3 has 17 amino acids. Per the germline V gene, CDR1 is SGHRS and CDR2 is YFSETQ. The V and J ends lost 1 base and 6 bases, in that order; junction bases with no gene match: 12. CDR3 sequence: CASSLQQTGRRDEKLFF. CDR3 DNA sequence: TGCGCCAGCAGCTTGCAGCAGACAGGGCGGCGGGATGAAAAACTGTTTTTT.

This clonotype was seen ten or more times. This chain joins TRBV5-1 and TRBJ2-5; D might be TRBD1 or TRBD2, each matching 5 bases. The CDR3 is made up of 15 amino acids. Per germline, CDR1 SGHRS and CDR2 YFSETQ. The ends were cut back, 4 bases at V and 4 bases at J, with 17 bases in the middle. DNA of the CDR3: TGCGCCAGCAGCCGTGGGGGTAGCGACCGAGAGACCCAGTACTTC. It translates to CASSRGGSDRETQYF.

This clonotype occurred many times. J is TRBJ2-1 and V is TRBV3-1; weak D call: TRBD1 (5 bases). CDR3 size: 13 residues. V gave up 4 bases and J gave up 4 bases, with 8 bases separating them. Germline assignment: CDR1 LGHDT and CDR2 YNNKEL (reference sequence). The CDR3 nucleotides are TGTGCCAGCAGCCGTCCAGGGTACAATGAGCAGTTCTTC. Its protein product is CASSRPGYNEQFF.

This clonotype was seen more than once but under ten times. The gene calls are TRBV24-1 and TRBJ2-1; D tentatively reads TRBD1 or TRBD2 (6 bases each). The germline gives CDR1 KGHDR, CDR2 SFDVKD. Trimming removed 5 bases at V and 3 bases at J, with 10 bases between. This CDR3 is 14 amino acids long. CDR3 bases: TGTGCCACCAGTGGGGGGGCGGGCTACAATGAGCAGTTCTTC. It is translated as CATSGGAGYNEQFF.

This clonotype was observed many times. V usage is TRBV29-1 and J usage is TRBJ1-2; 7 bases are a match to TRBD1. The V gene's germline CDR1 is SQVTM and CDR2 ANQGSEA. The CDR3 runs to 14 residues. Trimming at V came to 4 bases and at J to 5 bases, leaving 10 bases not matched to a gene. CDR3 residues: CSVAGGTEAYGYTF. The CDR3 bases are TGCAGCGTTGCAGGTGGGACAGAGGCTTATGGCTACACCTTC.

A remark on this clonotype: A read error may be the cause here, since a much bigger clone is one base away. The chain recombines TRBV7-9 with TRBJ2-1, with a weak D call TRBD1 (5 bases). This CDR3 is 15 amino acids long. Trimming left V 4 bases short and J 0 bases short, with 10 bases between. Germline lookup yields CDR1 SEHNR and CDR2 FQNEAQ (reference sequence). The CDR3 DNA is TGTGCCAGCAGCTCGGACAAGCGCTCCTACAATGAGCAGTTCTTC. It specifies CASSSDKRSYNEQFF.

This clonotype was found many times. The rearrangement joins TRBV12-3 or TRBV12-4 to TRBJ1-1, with D possibly being TRBD1 (5 bases). V was trimmed by 11 bases and J by 1 base, leaving 17 bases between them. The CDR3 is 14 residues long. CDR3 in DNA: TGTGCCGCAAAAAGGGGCTTAGAGAACACTGAAGCTTTCTTT. Translated, it gives CAAKRGLENTEAFF.

This clonotype showed up many times. CDR3 in DNA: TGTGCCAGCAGCTTAATCTGGACAGGGACTTCCTACGAGCAGTACTTC. Amino acid sequence: CASSLIWTGTSYEQYF. The chain joins TRBV7-9 to TRBJ2-7; 8 bases align to TRBD1. CDR3 length equals 16 residues. Trimming took 2 bases from V and 1 from J; bases not matched to a gene: 7. Germline CDR1 and CDR2: SEHNR and FQNEAQ (reference sequence).

This clonotype was found many times. V is TRBV20-1 and J is TRBJ2-5; 9 bases are a match to TRBD1. The CDR3 runs 14 residues. V trimming: 6 bases; J trimming: 5 bases; junction bases outside the gene matches: 10. Germline CDR1 and CDR2: DFQATT and SNEGSKA (reference sequence). The CDR3 DNA is TGCAGTGCGAGGGGCCGGGACAGGGAGGAGACCCAGTACTTC. It specifies CSARGRDREETQYF.

In its sample, this clonotype was seen many times. The rearrangement joins TRBV7-9 to TRBJ1-4; D is possibly TRBD1 (5 bases). Germline V gives CDR1 SEHNR, CDR2 FQNEAQ (reference sequence). V lost 3 bases and J 15 bases, leaving 14 bases between the germline ends. The CDR3 length is 12 residues. The CDR3 spells CASSFDSQFLFF. For the CDR3, the DNA is TGTGCCAGCAGCTTCGACAGCCAGTTTTTGTTTTTT.